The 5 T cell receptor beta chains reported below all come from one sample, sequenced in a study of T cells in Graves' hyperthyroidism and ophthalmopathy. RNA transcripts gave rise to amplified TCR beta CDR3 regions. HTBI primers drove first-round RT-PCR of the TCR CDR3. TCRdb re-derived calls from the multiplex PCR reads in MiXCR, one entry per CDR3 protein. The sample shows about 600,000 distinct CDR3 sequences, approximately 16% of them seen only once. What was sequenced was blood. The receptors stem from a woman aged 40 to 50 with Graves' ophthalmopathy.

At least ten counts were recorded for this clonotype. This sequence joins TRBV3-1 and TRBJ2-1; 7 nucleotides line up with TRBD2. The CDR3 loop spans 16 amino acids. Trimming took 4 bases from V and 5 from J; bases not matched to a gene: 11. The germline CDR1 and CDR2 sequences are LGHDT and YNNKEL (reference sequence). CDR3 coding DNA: TGTGCCAGCAGCCCCCGCGGGCTAGCGGAGCACAATGAGCAGTTCTTC. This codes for CASSPRGLAEHNEQFF.

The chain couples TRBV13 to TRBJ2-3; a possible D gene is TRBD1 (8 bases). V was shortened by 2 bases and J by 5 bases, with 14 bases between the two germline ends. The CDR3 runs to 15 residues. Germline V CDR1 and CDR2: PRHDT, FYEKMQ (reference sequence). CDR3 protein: CASSLSTGEGDTQYF. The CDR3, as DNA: TGTGCCAGCAGCTTATCGACAGGGGAGGGAGATACGCAGTATTTT.

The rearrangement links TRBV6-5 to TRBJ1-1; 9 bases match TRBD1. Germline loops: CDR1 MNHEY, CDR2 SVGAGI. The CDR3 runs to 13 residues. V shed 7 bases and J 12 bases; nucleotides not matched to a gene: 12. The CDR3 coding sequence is TGTGCCAGCAACCTTGGGACAGGGAAAAAAACTTTCTTT. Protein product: CASNLGTGKKTFF.

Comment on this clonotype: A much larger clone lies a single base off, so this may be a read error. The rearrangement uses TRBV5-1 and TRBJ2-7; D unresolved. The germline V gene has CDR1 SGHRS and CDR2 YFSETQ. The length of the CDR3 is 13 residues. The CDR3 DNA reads TGCGCCAGCAAGGTCGGCGGCTCCTACAAGCAGTACTTC. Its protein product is CASKVGGSYKQYF.

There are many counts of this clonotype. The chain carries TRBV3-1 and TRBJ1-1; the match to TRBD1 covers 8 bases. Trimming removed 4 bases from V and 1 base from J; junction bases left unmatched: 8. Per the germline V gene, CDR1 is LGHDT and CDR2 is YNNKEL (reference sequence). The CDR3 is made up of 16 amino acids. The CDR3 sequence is CASSPFQGAQNTEAFF. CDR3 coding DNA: TGTGCCAGCAGCCCCTTCCAGGGGGCACAGAACACTGAAGCTTTCTTT.